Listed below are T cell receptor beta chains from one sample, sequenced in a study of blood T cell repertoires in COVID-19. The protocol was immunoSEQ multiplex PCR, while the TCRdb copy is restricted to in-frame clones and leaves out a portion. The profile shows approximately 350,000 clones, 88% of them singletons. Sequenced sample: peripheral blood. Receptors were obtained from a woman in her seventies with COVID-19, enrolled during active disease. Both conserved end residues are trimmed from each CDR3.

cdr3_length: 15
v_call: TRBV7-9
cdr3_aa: ASSLAPQRQGARGYT

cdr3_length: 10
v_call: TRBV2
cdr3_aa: ASSRGDRVVY

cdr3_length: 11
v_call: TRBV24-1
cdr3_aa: ATRRATNEKLF

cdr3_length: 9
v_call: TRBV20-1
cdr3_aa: SAKDREKAF

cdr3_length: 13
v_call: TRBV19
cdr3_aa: ASRYRGRINTEAF

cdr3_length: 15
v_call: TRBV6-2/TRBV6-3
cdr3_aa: ASSYSIRAGMDTEAF

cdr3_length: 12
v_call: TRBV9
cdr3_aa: ASSVEPGLGEQY

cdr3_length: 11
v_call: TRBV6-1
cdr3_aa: ASSENSYQPQH

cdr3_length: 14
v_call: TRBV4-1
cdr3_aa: ASSQDPYGRKETQY

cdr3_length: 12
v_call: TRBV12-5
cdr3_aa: ASAPGVYNSPLH

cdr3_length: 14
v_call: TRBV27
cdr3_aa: ASSLAGVGQRHEQY

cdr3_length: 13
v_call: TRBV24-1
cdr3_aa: ATSAQGVKSTEAF

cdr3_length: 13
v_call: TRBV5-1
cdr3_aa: ASSSGQGGWTEAF

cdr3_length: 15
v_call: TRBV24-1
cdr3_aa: ATSGPGSSGGPYEQY

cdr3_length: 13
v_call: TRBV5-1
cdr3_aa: ASSVNEGANYGYT

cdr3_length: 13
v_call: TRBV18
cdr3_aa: ASSPRTGSGNTIY

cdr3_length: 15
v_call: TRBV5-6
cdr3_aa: ASSYRTGGDNTGELF

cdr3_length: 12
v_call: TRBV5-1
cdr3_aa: ASSLDATPDTQY

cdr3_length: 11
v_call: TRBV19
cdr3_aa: ASSIPGRDEQY

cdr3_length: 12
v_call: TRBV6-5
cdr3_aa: ASSRDSMNTEAF

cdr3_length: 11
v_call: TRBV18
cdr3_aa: ASSQEGGQPQH

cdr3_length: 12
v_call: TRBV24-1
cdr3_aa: ATSDSVLRDTQY

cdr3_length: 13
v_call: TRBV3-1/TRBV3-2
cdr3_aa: ASSQSGQGPEKLF

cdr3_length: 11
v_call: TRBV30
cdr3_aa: AWSDGGSQPQH

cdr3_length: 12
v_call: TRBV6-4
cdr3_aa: ASSETGRRSPLH

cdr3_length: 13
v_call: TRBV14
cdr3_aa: ASSLWTENTGELF

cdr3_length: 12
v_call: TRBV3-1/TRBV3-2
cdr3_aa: ASSQDLARGHLH

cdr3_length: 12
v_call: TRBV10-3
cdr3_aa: AISGAPEGTEAF

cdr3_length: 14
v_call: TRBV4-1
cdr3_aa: ASSQDHIRGRTEAF

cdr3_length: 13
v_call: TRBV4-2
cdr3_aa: ASSQGGTGNTEAF

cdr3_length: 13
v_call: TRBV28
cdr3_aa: ATQIPGQDLYGYT